This T cell receptor (beta chain) was observed in a study of shared clonotypes between healthy human individuals. Whole-study context: Per-donor plates numbered three CD4 naive, three CD4 memory, two CD8 naive and one CD8 memory. General observations from the study: Shared clonotypes: 4.5% to 6.5% naive CD4, around 3.5% naive CD8, over 2% memory CD4, about 0.41% memory CD8.

Concerning this clone itself: Its antigen remains unknown.

The V end was cut by 3 bases, the J end by 3 bases, with 18 bases between. The CDR3 contains 17 residues. Germline values: CDR1 MGHRA, CDR2 YSYEKL. Sequencing used immunoSEQ multiplex PCR; TCRdb keeps in-frame clones, though not all of them. The sample has roughly 1 million clones; more than 75% are singletons. The sequencing input was memory CD4+ T cells from PBMCs. Subset reported: CD45RA-negative fraction. V and J are TRBV4-1 and TRBJ2-1; TRBD2 might be the D (6 bases). The TCR originated in a man between 18 and 29 years old in good health. Some clones in this sample may be carry-over from other donors' samples. CDR3 residues: CASSQRGGGKVYNEQFF. The CDR3 DNA follows: TGCGCCAGCAGCCAGCGGGGTGGCGGGAAGGTCTACAATGAGCAGTTCTTC.